The T cell receptor (beta chain) described here comes from a study of cytomegalovirus exposure and HLA in healthy donors. Of note for this clone: Its antigen is not identified.

Vbeta (60) and Jbeta (13) primers were used in the PCR. Sequencing used immunoSEQ multiplex PCR; TCRdb keeps in-frame clones, though not all of them. The repertoire holds 150,000 to 200,000 clones, 80% to 90% seen once, with 7.5% to 10% in the top ten. This CDR3 is 14 amino acids long. V gave up 3 bases and J gave up 7 bases, with 13 bases separating them. CDR1 SSHAT and CDR2 FNYEAQ come from the germline V gene (reference sequence). Overall study findings and caveats: Prediction of most subjects' HLA-A and HLA-B alleles by TCR beta sequences was reportedly accurate. Among TCR beta chains, those listed as cytomegalovirus-associated numbered approximately 150. With later analysis, a missense DCLRE1C variant became linked to TCR beta V- and J-gene trimming.

The material sequenced was PBMCs. The chain uses TRBV7-7 and TRBJ2-1; no firm D call. This clonotype was sampled from a man between 18 and 29 years old in good health and CMV-seropositive. DNA for the CDR3: TGTGCCAGCAGCTTGACTCCCATCGGGAATGAGCAGTTCTTC. Protein product: CASSLTPIGNEQFF.